This passage covers 17 T cell receptor beta chains from one sample sequenced in a study of response to subunit inactivated influenza vaccine (dated 2018 in TCRdb). Library method: RT-PCR. Data came from an Illumina HiSeq 2500. TCRdb cleaned the public reads at Q25 with fastp, built clones with MiXCR and kept in-frame beta chains. Each CDR3 protein gets just one entry, which takes the most common genes and DNA from the rows behind it. The table for this sample lists about 520,000 distinct CDR3 sequences; less than 30% of them were counted only once. The ten largest clones add up to approximately 1.9% of the sample. Sequenced material: CD4+ T cells sorted from PBMCs, taken roughly 5 days after vaccination. Receptor source: a man aged 50-59 years who received an inactivated influenza vaccine. Donor details come from another sample of the same person, matched by shared clones.

This clonotype was seen more than once but under ten times. This sequence joins TRBV6-1 and TRBJ1-1; 7 bases agree with TRBD1. The ends lost 5 bases at V and 4 bases at J; junction bases unmatched: 10. CDR3 length equals 15 residues. In germline, CDR1 is MNHNS, CDR2 SASEGT. The CDR3: CASSPIRDSGTEAFF. The CDR3 nucleotides read TGTGCCAGCAGTCCGATAAGGGACAGTGGCACTGAAGCTTTCTTT.

As DNA, the CDR3 is TGTGCCATCAGTGAGTCGACTCGGGGGACACCCTACAATGAGCAGTTCTTC. Encoded protein: CAISESTRGTPYNEQFF. The V and J genes are TRBV10-3 and TRBJ2-1; D is tentatively TRBD1 or TRBD2 (6 bases each). Germline CDR1 reads ENHRY; CDR2 reads SYGVKD. Deletions cut 0 bases from V and 2 bases from J, with 14 bases between. This CDR3 has 17 amino acids.

The V and J genes are TRBV5-1 and TRBJ2-7; 8 bases align to TRBD1. This CDR3 region has 13 residues. Germline V CDR1 and CDR2: SGHRS, YFSETQ. Germline trimming cut 3 bases from V and 2 bases from J; bases unmatched to any gene: 1. CDR3 loop: CASSWTGPYEQYF. DNA of the CDR3: TGCGCCAGCAGCTGGACAGGGCCCTACGAGCAGTACTTC.

The rearrangement joins TRBV6-1 to TRBJ2-7, with 7 bases aligning to TRBD1. The CDR3 is 16 amino acids. CDR1 and CDR2 from the germline V gene are MNHNS and SASEGT. The V gene end was trimmed by 6 bases and the J gene end by 0 bases; junction bases not matched to a gene: 11. The DNA of the CDR3 is TGTGCCAGCAGGAGGGCTTACAGGGGACCCTCCTACGAGCAGTACTTC. Residues: CASRRAYRGPSYEQYF.

The V gene is TRBV12-3 or TRBV12-4, the J gene TRBJ1-4, with D possibly matching TRBD1 (6 bases). Deletions cut 3 bases from V and 3 bases from J, with 11 bases between. CDR3 length: 15 residues. In DNA form, the CDR3 reads TGTGCCAGCAGTTTGACACAGGGAGCTAATGAAAAACTGTTTTTT. This gives the protein CASSLTQGANEKLFF.

The chain employs TRBV24-1 and TRBJ2-1; D not certain. The germline V gene has CDR1 KGHDR and CDR2 SFDVKD. This CDR3 contains 14 residues. V lost 4 bases and J 5 bases, leaving 11 bases between the germline ends. CDR3 nucleotide sequence: TGTGCCACCAGTGAGATGGACCACCACAATGAGCAGTTCTTC. Its protein is CATSEMDHHNEQFF.

The chain couples TRBV5-1 to TRBJ1-4; the D is unclear. Deletions cut 1 base from V and 6 bases from J, with 13 bases between. CDR1 SGHRS and CDR2 YFSETQ come from the germline V gene. This CDR3 is 15 amino acids long. The chain's CDR3 is CASSLSHRSDEKLFF. For the CDR3, the DNA is TGCGCCAGCAGCTTGTCGCACCGATCGGATGAAAAACTGTTTTTT.

The CDR3 reads CASSLRVGQTGATYEQYF. For the CDR3, the DNA is TGTGCCAGCAGCTTACGGGTCGGGCAGACAGGGGCAACCTACGAGCAGTACTTC. The chain has TRBV11-2 and TRBJ2-7; 8 bases line up with TRBD1. This CDR3 contains 18 residues. The ends lost 2 bases at V and 2 bases at J; junction bases unmatched: 14. The V gene's germline CDR1 is SGHAT and CDR2 FQNNGV.

J is TRBJ2-5 and V is TRBV7-2, with D possibly being TRBD1 or TRBD2 (5 bases each). V was pared by 1 base and J by 5 bases, with 14 bases between. Germline lookup yields CDR1 SGHTA and CDR2 FQGNSA. This CDR3 comprises 15 residues. The CDR3 loop reads CASSLGGLGHETQYF. CDR3 DNA: TGTGCCAGCAGCTTAGGTGGACTTGGACATGAGACCCAGTACTTC.

V is TRBV24-1 and J is TRBJ2-3, with TRBD1 matching 7 bases. Germline CDR1 reads KGHDR; CDR2 reads SFDVKD. The CDR3 is made up of 16 amino acids. The V segment lost 4 bases and the J segment 2 bases; nucleotides outside the gene matches: 8. The CDR3: CATSDLGRGNTDTQYF. The CDR3 DNA is TGTGCCACCAGTGACCTCGGCAGGGGGAACACAGATACGCAGTATTTT.

This chain links TRBV6-2 or TRBV6-3 with TRBJ2-7, with D uncertain. CDR3 length: 13 residues. Germline V gives CDR1 MNHEY, CDR2 SVGEGT. Trimming shortened V by 2 bases and J by 7 bases, and 12 bases separated the two germline ends. The CDR3, as DNA: TGTGCCAGCAGTTACCTTAGAGGAAGGGAGCAGTACTTC. It encodes CASSYLRGREQYF.

This clonotype was detected only a few times. The chain couples TRBV5-5 to TRBJ1-5, with D maybe TRBD1 (5 bases). CDR3 length equals 17 residues. Germline V gene data show CDR1 as SGHKS and CDR2 as YYEKEE (reference sequence). Between the trimmed V and J ends, which lost 5 bases and 0 bases, there was a span of 18 bases. CDR3 nucleotide sequence: TGTGCCAGCAGTCCGGACAACAGCCCATATAGCAATCAGCCCCAGCATTTT. Translating it yields CASSPDNSPYSNQPQHF.

The gene calls are TRBV2 and TRBJ2-3; perhaps TRBD2 as D (5 bases). Germline V lookup: CDR1 SNHLY, CDR2 FYNNEI. CDR3 size: 15 residues. Trimming shortened V by 4 bases and J by 2 bases, and 13 bases separated the two germline ends. The CDR3 DNA reads TGTGCCAGCAGTGGGCCTGCGGAGGTCACAGATACGCAGTATTTT. Its protein is CASSGPAEVTDTQYF.

The gene calls are TRBV20-1 and TRBJ2-7; 9 bases match TRBD1. V shed 6 bases, J shed 4 bases, and the junction held 10 bases outside the gene matches. This CDR3 has 14 amino acids. CDR1 DFQATT and CDR2 SNEGSKA come from the germline V gene (reference sequence). The CDR3 DNA reads as TGCAGTGCGACCCGGGACAGGGAAAGATACGAGCAGTACTTC. Translated: CSATRDRERYEQYF.

This clonotype was counted at least ten times. V usage is TRBV7-6 and J usage is TRBJ2-3; D may be TRBD1 or TRBD2 (7 bases each). The CDR3 spans 16 residues. CDR1 is SGHVS and CDR2 is FNYEAQ in the germline V gene. With 0 bases removed from V and 2 bases from J, the gap between germline ends came to 12 bases. CDR3 in amino acids: CASSLARGGSTDTQYF. The CDR3 bases are TGTGCCAGCAGCTTAGCCAGGGGGGGTTCCACAGATACGCAGTATTTT.

CDR3 DNA: TGCGCCAGCAGCCGCACCCGCCGGGACAGTTGGGAGACCCAGTACTTC. Protein sequence: CASSRTRRDSWETQYF. The chain employs TRBV4-3 and TRBJ2-5, with 7 bases aligning to TRBD1. Trimming cost V 4 bases and J 5 bases; bases outside gene matches: 13. This CDR3 comprises 16 residues. CDR1 is LGHNA, CDR2 YSLEER, per germline.

The V and J genes are TRBV6-1 and TRBJ1-2; tentatively, D is TRBD1 (5 bases). This CDR3 comprises 14 residues. With 2 bases removed from V and 10 bases from J, the gap between germline ends came to 17 bases. Germline values: CDR1 MNHNS, CDR2 SASEGT. This CDR3 is CASSESAGRLDYTF. DNA of the CDR3: TGTGCCAGCAGTGAATCTGCAGGGAGGTTGGACTACACCTTC.